This T cell receptor (beta chain) was profiled in a study of shared T cell receptors in the human thymus. Trimming removed 5 bases from V and 2 bases from J, with 21 bases in between. The CDR3 has 17 residues. Germline CDR1 and CDR2: LNHDA and SQIVND (reference sequence). The table came from immunoSEQ multiplex PCR; TCRdb's copy has only in-frame clones and leaves some out. In the table there are just under 550,000 clones, roughly 74% of which are singletons. This same sample was also taken into another study, of human thymus T cells. This second study notes: Thymic resections from corrective heart surgery supplied the tissue. Gene usage for V and J segments appeared biased in thymic and blood repertoires.

The sequence derives from a boy under two years old with a congenital heart defect. V and J are TRBV19 and TRBJ1-2, with D uncertain. Sequenced input: thymocytes. CDR3 coding DNA: TGTGCCAGTAGTTCGTACCAACATCCCTTCCCCAACTATGGCTACACCTTC. This codes for CASSSYQHPFPNYGYTF.